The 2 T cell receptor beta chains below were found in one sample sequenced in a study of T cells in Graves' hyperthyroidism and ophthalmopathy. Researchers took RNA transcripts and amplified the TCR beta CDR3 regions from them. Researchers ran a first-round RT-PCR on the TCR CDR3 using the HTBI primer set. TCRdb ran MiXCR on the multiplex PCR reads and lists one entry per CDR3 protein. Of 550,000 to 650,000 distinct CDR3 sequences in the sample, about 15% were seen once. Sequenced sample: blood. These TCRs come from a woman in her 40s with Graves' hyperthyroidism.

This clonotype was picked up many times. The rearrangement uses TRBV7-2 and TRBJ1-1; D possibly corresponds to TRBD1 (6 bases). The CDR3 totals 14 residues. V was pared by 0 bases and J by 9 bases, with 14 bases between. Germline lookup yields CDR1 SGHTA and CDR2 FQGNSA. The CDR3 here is CASSLAYAGAKAFF. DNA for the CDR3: TGTGCCAGCAGCTTAGCCTACGCGGGGGCAAAAGCTTTCTTT.

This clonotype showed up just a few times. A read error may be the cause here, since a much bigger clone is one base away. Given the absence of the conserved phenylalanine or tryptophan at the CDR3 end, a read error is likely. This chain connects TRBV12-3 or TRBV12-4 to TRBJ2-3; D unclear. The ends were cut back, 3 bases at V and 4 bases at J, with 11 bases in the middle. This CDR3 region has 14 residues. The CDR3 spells CASSFGTPPDTQYL. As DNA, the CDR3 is TGTGCCAGCAGTTTTGGAACACCCCCAGATACGCAGTATCTT.